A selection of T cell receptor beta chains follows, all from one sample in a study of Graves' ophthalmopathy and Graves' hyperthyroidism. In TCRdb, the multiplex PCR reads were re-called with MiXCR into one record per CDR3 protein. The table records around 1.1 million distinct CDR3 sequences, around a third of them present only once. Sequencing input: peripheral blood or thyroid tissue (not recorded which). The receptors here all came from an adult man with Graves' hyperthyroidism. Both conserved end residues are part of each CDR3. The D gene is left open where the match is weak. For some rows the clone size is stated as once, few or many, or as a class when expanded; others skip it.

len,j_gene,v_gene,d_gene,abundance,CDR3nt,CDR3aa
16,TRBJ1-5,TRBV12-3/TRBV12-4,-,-,TGTGCCAGCAGGTATAGGGGGGGTGATAGCAATCAGCCCCAGCATTTT,CASRYRGGDSNQPQHF
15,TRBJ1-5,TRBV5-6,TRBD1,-,TGTGCCAGCAGCCCGACAACAGGGGGCGCCTCCCCTTCCCATTTT,CASSPTTGGASPSHF
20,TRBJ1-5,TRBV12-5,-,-,TGTGCTAGTGGTTCCCTACTCCGGGACAAATTATGGGGAAGCAATCAGCCCCAGCATTTT,CASGSLLRDKLWGSNQPQHF
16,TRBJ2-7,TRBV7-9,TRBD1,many,TGTGCCAGCAGCATCCGGGCGACAGGGGACGGCTACGAGCAGTACTTC,CASSIRATGDGYEQYF
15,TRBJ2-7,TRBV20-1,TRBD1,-,TGCAGTGCCACCTCCAGGACAGGGGGTTCCCACGAGCAGTACTTC,CSATSRTGGSHEQYF
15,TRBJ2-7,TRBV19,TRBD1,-,TGTGCCAGTAGTATAGGAGGACAGGGGATCTACGAGCAGTACTTC,CASSIGGQGIYEQYF
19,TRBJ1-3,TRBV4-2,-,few,TGTGCCAGCAGCCAAAGGGACTTAAAACTTGGTGGCTCTGGAAACACCATATATTTT,CASSQRDLKLGGSGNTIYF
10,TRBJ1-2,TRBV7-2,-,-,TGCGCCAGCAGCCAAGCGACAGCCTCCTTC,CASSQATASF
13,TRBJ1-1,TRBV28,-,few,TGTGCCAGCAGACCAAGTACTCGCACTGAAGCTTTCTTT,CASRPSTRTEAFF
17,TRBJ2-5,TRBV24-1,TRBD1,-,TGTGCCACCAGTGATGACAGGGTGGCGGGTGATACAGAGACCCAGTACTTC,CATSDDRVAGDTETQYF
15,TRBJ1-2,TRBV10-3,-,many,TGTGCCATCAGTGAGTCGACGTGGGGGGGCTATGGCTACACCTTC,CAISESTWGGYGYTF
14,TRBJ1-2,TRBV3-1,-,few,TGTGCCAGCAGCCATACGGACAGAAGTTATGGCTACACCTTC,CASSHTDRSYGYTF
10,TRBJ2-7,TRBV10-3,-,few,TGTGCCATCAGTGACTTCGAGCAGTACTTC,CAISDFEQYF
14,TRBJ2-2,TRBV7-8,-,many,TGTGCCAGCAGGCCGGGACCTCTAGCCGGGGAGCTGTTTTTT,CASRPGPLAGELFF
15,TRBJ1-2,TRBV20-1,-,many,TGCAGTGCTAGAGATCGGCGGGGGCAGGACTATGGCTACACCTTC,CSARDRRGQDYGYTF
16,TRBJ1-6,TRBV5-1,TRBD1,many,TGCGCCAGCAAGTCTGGGACAGACCGAATGGGGTCACCCCTCCACTTT,CASKSGTDRMGSPLHF
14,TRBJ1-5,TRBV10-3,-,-,TGTGCCAGCAGTTACTCCACAGGCATGGGGCCCCAGCATTTT,CASSYSTGMGPQHF
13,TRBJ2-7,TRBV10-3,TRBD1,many,TGTGCCATCAGGGACGGACAGGGCTACGAGCAGTACTTC,CAIRDGQGYEQYF
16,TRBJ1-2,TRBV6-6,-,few,TGTGCCAGCAGTTACATCGGCGGGACTTCTAGCTATGGCTACACCTTC,CASSYIGGTSSYGYTF
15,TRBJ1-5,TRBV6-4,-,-,TGTGCCAGCAGTGACTCGCATGGGAGCAAAGAGGCCCAGCATTTT,CASSDSHGSKEAQHF
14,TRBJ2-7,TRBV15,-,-,TGTGCCACCAGAGAAGAGGACTTAAGGGCAGAGCAGTACTTC,CATREEDLRAEQYF
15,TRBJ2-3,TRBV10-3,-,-,TGTGCCATCAGTGCACGGGGCGGGAGCACAGATACGCAGTATTTT,CAISARGGSTDTQYF
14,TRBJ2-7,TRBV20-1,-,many,TGCAGTGCCTCATACGGGAGCCCGGACTACGAGCAGTACTTC,CSASYGSPDYEQYF
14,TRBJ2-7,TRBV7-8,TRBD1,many,TGTGCCAGCAGCTTAGGGGCAGGACAGGGGGAGCAGTACTTC,CASSLGAGQGEQYF
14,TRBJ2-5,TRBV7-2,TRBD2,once,TGTGCCAGCGTCAGACTAGCTAGTGTAGAGACCCAGTACTTC,CASVRLASVETQYF
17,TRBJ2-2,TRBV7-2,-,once,TGTGCCGGCAGCCCGATCGCAGGGGGGGGGGCCACCGGGGAGCTGTTTTTT,CAGSPIAGGGATGELFF
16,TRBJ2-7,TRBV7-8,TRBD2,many,TGTGCCAGCAGCCGAGACGGGACTAGCGGTTCCTACGAGCAGTACTTC,CASSRDGTSGSYEQYF
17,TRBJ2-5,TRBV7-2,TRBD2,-,TGTGCCAGCAGCCACGGGACTAGCAGGAGGGCCCGGGAGACCCAGTACTTC,CASSHGTSRRARETQYF
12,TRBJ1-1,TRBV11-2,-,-,TGTGCCAGCAGCTTAAAAGTTGGGGTGGCTTTCTTT,CASSLKVGVAFF
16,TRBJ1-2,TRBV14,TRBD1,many,TGTGCCAGCAGCCCATCTTGGACAGGAGGCTTCTATGGCTACACCTTC,CASSPSWTGGFYGYTF
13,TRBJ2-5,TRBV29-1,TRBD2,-,TGCAGCTTGATCGGCGCGGGGGGGGAGACCCAGTACTTC,CSLIGAGGETQYF
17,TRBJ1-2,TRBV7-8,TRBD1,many,TGTGCCAGCAGCTTAGTGAGAACGGACAGGGGGAGAGATGGCTACACCTTC,CASSLVRTDRGRDGYTF
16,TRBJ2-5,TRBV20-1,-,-,TGCAGTGCCAGTAAATTTGGGGGAGGGGGCCAAGAGACCCAGTACTTC,CSASKFGGGGQETQYF
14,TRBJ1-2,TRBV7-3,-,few,TGTGCCAGCAGCTTAGAGGGAGGGGCGGATGGCTACACCTTC,CASSLEGGADGYTF
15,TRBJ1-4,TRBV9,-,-,TGTGCCAGCAGCGTAGACGGGGGCGTTATTGAAAAACTGTTTTTT,CASSVDGGVIEKLFF
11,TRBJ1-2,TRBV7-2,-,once,TGTGCCAGCAGGACCGGGACGGAGTTAACCTTC,CASRTGTELTF
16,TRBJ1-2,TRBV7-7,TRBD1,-,TGTGCTAGCAGCTTAAGGCGTCTGGCAGGGGGCTATGGCTACACCTTC,CASSLRRLAGGYGYTF
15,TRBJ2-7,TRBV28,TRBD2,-,TGTGCCAGCAACCTAATAGCGGGAAGCTCCTACGAGCAGTACTTC,CASNLIAGSSYEQYF
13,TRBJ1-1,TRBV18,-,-,TGTGCCAGCTCACCAACAAGAGAGACTGAAGCTTTCTTT,CASSPTRETEAFF
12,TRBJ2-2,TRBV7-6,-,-,TGTGCCAGCAGCTTAGGCGAAGGGGAGCTGTTTTTT,CASSLGEGELFF
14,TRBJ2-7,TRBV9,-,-,TGTGCCAGCAGCGTAGATTGGCAGTCCTACGAGCAGTACTTC,CASSVDWQSYEQYF
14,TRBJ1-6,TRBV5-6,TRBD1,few,TGTGCCAGCAGCTCGGGACAGGGCTACTCACCCCTCCACTTT,CASSSGQGYSPLHF
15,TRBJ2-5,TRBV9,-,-,TGTGCCAGCGGCGTAGACCCCGGGACAAAAGAGACCCAGTACTTC,CASGVDPGTKETQYF
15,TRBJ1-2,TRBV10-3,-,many,TGTGCCATCAAAAGCGTTGGGGGTTTGAGCTATGGCTACACCTTC,CAIKSVGGLSYGYTF
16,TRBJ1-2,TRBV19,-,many,TGTGCCAGTAATAGGGGCACGGGACAAATCAACTATGGCTACACCTTC,CASNRGTGQINYGYTF
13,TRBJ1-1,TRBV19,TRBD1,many,TGTGCCAGTAGTGTCGGGACAGGCGTTGAAGCTTTCTTT,CASSVGTGVEAFF
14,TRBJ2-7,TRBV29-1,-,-,TGCAGCGTCAGGGGAGGGGACAATCAGCCCCAGCAGTACTTC,CSVRGGDNQPQQYF
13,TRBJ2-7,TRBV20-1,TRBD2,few,TGCAGTGCTAGCGGGGGGGCCTCCTACGAGCAGTACTTC,CSASGGASYEQYF
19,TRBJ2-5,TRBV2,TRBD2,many,TGTGCCAGCAGTGAAGCGCTTCGGCTAGCGGGAATATACCAAGAGACCCAGTACTTC,CASSEALRLAGIYQETQYF
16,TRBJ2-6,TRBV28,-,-,TGTGCCAGCAGTTACAGGGGAGGGACTGGGGCCAACGTCCTGACTTTC,CASSYRGGTGANVLTF
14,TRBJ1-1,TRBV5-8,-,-,TGTGCCAGCACCCCCGGGGGGGTTGGAACTGAAGCTTTCTTT,CASTPGGVGTEAFF
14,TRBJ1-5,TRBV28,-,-,TGTGCCAGCTTAAACCCGGGCCGGAATCAGCCCCAGCATTTT,CASLNPGRNQPQHF
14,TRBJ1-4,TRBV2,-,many,TGTGCCAGCAGTGACACGACAACTAATGAAAAACTGTTTTTT,CASSDTTTNEKLFF
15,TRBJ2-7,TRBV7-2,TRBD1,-,TGTGCCAGCAGCTTACTTACGGGACAGGGGGCCGAGCAGTACTTC,CASSLLTGQGAEQYF
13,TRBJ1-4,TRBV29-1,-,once,TGCAGCGTTGTCAGGGCAGGATCTGGAAAACTGTTTTTT,CSVVRAGSGKLFF
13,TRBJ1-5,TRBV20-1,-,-,TGCAGTGTTAAAGTGCTGGGAAATCAGCCCCAGCATTTT,CSVKVLGNQPQHF
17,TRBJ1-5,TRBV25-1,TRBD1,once,TGTGCCAGCAGTTACGGGGACAGATTTTATAGCAATCAGCCCCAGCATTTT,CASSYGDRFYSNQPQHF
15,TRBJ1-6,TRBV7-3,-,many,TGTGCCAGCAGCTTATCCGCAGGGGATAAATCACCCCTCCACTTT,CASSLSAGDKSPLHF
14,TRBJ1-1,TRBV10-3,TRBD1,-,TGTGCCACCAAGGACAGGGCGGGGAACACTGAAGCTTTCTTT,CATKDRAGNTEAFF